This is a list of T cell receptor beta chains from one sample in a study of cytomegalovirus exposure and HLA in healthy donors. Clones were read by immunoSEQ multiplex PCR, and TCRdb kept only the in-frame ones, dropping some. The sample has fewer than 200,000 clones; 65% to 85% are singletons. Sequenced material: PBMCs. Source of these receptors: a young woman in good health and CMV-seronegative. CDR3s include the opening cysteine and the closing phenylalanine or tryptophan. D genes are given only for firm matches. Size is stated for part of the rows, as once, few or many counts, or as a class when the clone is expanded.

-	TRBV4-1	TRBJ2-2	-	14	TGCGCCAGCAGCCTAACAGGGCGGGCCGGGGAGCTGTTTTTT	CASSLTGRAGELFF
-	TRBV11-2	TRBJ2-1	-	16	TGTGCCAGCAGCTCGAGTCGCACCGCCCTTGCCAATGAGCAGTTCTTC	CASSSSRTALANEQFF
once	TRBV5-1	TRBJ2-3	TRBD2	16	TGCGCCAGCAGCTTGACACTAGCGCCTAGCACAGATACGCAGTATTTT	CASSLTLAPSTDTQYF
-	TRBV18	TRBJ1-1	-	13	TGTGCCAGCTCACCACTAGATGACACTGAAGCTTTCTTT	CASSPLDDTEAFF
-	TRBV10-3	TRBJ2-3	-	13	TGTGCCATCAGTACAGGTTCATATGATACGCAGTATTTT	CAISTGSYDTQYF
medium-sized	TRBV10-1	TRBJ2-1	-	17	TGCGCCAGCAGTGGATCCGATCAGGGGGGATTTCCCAATGAGCAGTTCTTC	CASSGSDQGGFPNEQFF
-	TRBV7-2	TRBJ1-1	-	13	TGTGCCAGCAGCTTAGCGGCCAACACTGAAGCTTTCTTT	CASSLAANTEAFF
-	TRBV27	TRBJ2-7	-	16	TGTGCCAGCAGTTCGTCATTGATCCCACCCTCTAGGGAGCAGTACTTC	CASSSSLIPPSREQYF
-	TRBV2	TRBJ1-2	TRBD1	14	TGTGCCAGCAGCCAAAGACAGGGGGACTATGGCTACACCTTC	CASSQRQGDYGYTF
-	TRBV5-1	TRBJ2-5	-	14	TGCGCCAGCAGCTTGGTGGCAAACCAAGAGACCCAGTACTTC	CASSLVANQETQYF
-	TRBV7-9	TRBJ2-7	-	16	TGTGCCAGCAGCGACCGTAACAGGATTAGCTCCTACGAGCAGTACTTC	CASSDRNRISSYEQYF
-	TRBV4-2	TRBJ2-7	-	14	TGTGCCAGCAGCCAAGCCCCATTCTCGGACGAGCAGTACTTC	CASSQAPFSDEQYF
-	TRBV30	TRBJ1-3	-	14	TGTGCCTGGAGTCGCTCACTAGCTGGAAACACCATATATTTT	CAWSRSLAGNTIYF
-	TRBV15	TRBJ2-4	TRBD1	16	TGTGCCACCAGCCCTCTCCAGGGGGCATCCAAAAACATTCAGTACTTC	CATSPLQGASKNIQYF
-	TRBV7-9	TRBJ2-7	-	15	TGTGCCAGCAGCTTAGTGGAGGGCAGGAGTGACGAGCAGTACTTC	CASSLVEGRSDEQYF
-	TRBV9	TRBJ1-3	TRBD1	16	TGTGCCAGCAGCGTGGAACCACAGGGGCCTGGAAACACCATATATTTT	CASSVEPQGPGNTIYF
-	TRBV4-1	TRBJ1-5	-	15	TGCGCCAGCAGCCAAGATCTCAGGGGCGATCAGCCCCAGCATTTT	CASSQDLRGDQPQHF
-	TRBV21-1	TRBJ2-3	-	15	TGTGCCAGCAGCAAAGTGGGGGGGATCACAGATACGCAGTATTTT	CASSKVGGITDTQYF